This T cell receptor (beta chain) was sequenced for a study of T cells in Graves' hyperthyroidism and ophthalmopathy. CDR1 MNHNY and CDR2 SVGAGI come from the germline V gene (reference sequence). The CDR3 loop spans 14 amino acids. Between the trimmed V and J ends, which lost 5 bases and 8 bases, there was a span of 19 bases. The source material, RNA transcripts, was used to amplify TCR beta CDR3 regions. The study used the HTBI primer set for a first-round RT-PCR of the TCR CDR3. TCRdb re-derived calls from the multiplex PCR reads in MiXCR, one entry per CDR3 protein. The table shows roughly 710,000 distinct CDR3 sequences, with over 35% occurring only once. The study left out patients who had uncontrolled infection, other autoimmune disease, pregnancy or lactation.

This chain joins TRBV6-6 and TRBJ2-7; unclear D gene. The clonotype comes from a woman between 40 and 50 years old with Graves' hyperthyroidism. The specimen sequenced was blood. The DNA for the CDR3 is TGTGCCAGCAGTAGCCCCTCCGAGTCTACTCAGCAGTACTTC. Translating gives CASSSPSESTQQYF.